This record covers a single T cell receptor beta chain. CDR1 and CDR2 from the germline V gene are SGDLS and YYNGEE. The CDR3 is 17 amino acids. Trimming pared 2 bases from V and 0 bases from J, leaving 12 bases between. This sample was included in a study of OX40 agonist ivuxolimab in advanced cancers. The table came from immunoSEQ multiplex PCR; TCRdb's copy has only in-frame clones and leaves some out. The data show tens of thousands of clones, with about 89% seen just once and under 20% held by the top ten. The gene calls are TRBV9 and TRBJ2-6; D gene ambiguous. The starting material was CD4+ or CD8+ T cells sorted from blood, obtained in a trial of the OX40 agonist ivuxolimab. The TCR sequence derives from an adult with an advanced solid tumor such as melanoma, head and neck, liver or kidney cancer. The CDR3 reads CASSVNVATSGANVLTF. CDR3 nucleotide sequence: TGTGCCAGCAGCGTTAATGTAGCTACCTCTGGGGCCAACGTCCTGACTTTC. Based on the CDR3 plus reference TRBV9 and TRBJ2-6, the full variable domain is DSGVTQTPKHLITATGQRVTLRCSPRSGDLSVYWYQQSLDQGLQFLIQYYNGEERAKGNILERFSAQQFPDLHSELNLSSLELGDSALYFCASSVNVATSGANVLTFGAGSRLTVL.